This section outlines one TCR beta chain sequence together with its context. Its antigen is not identified. In germline, CDR1 is LGHNT, CDR2 FRNRAP. The CDR3 sequence is 15 residues long. Trimming took 3 bases from V and 4 from J, leaving 15 bases between them. The entry originates in a study of a mutant IDH1 vaccine in newly diagnosed glioma. Study-level points and caveats: Pseudoprogression seemed unlinked to shifts in top peripheral T cell clonotypes.

As for time point: week 11, during vaccination. Vaccination comprised doses that each held 300 ug of mutant IDH1 20-mer peptide, plus topical imiquimod. Assay used: immunoSEQ multiplex PCR; TCRdb lists only in-frame clones, some missing. This table holds tens of thousands of clones, roughly 80% found once. The TCR was taken from a man aged 50 or older with glioma. The chain is built from TRBV12-5 and TRBJ1-2; no firm D call. Sequenced material: PBMCs, taken from a glioma patient whose treatment included an IDH1 peptide vaccine. In DNA form, the CDR3 reads TGTGCTAGTGGTTTTGGCCTTCGCGGAGGCTATGGCTACACCTTC. Translating it yields CASGFGLRGGYGYTF.